This note documents a single T cell receptor beta chain sequence. Other DNA sequences in this specimen translate into the identical CDR3. The CDR3 length is 16 residues. The V and J ends lost 1 base and 3 bases, in that order; junction bases with no gene match: 7. Germline V gene lookup returns CDR1 SGHNT and CDR2 YYREEE (reference sequence). This sample is part of a study of blood T cell repertoires in COVID-19. Produced via immunoSEQ multiplex PCR; TCRdb's table is partial and in-frame only. The table has 400,000 or so clones, roughly 86% seen once. The sequencing sample was made of PBMCs or T cells enriched from blood (not recorded which). The TCR originated in a man aged 40-49 years in a cohort exposed to, infected with or recovered from COVID-19 (not recorded which). The J gene is TRBJ2-3, the V gene TRBV5-4; 8 bases align to TRBD2. CDR3 sequence reads: CASSLRLAGGTDTQYF. In DNA, the CDR3 is TGTGCCAGCAGCTTGCGTCTAGCGGGTGGAACAGATACGCAGTATTTT. Full variable domain (outside the CDR3, taken from reference TRBV5-4 and TRBJ2-3): ETGVTQSPTHLIKTRGQQVTLRCSSQSGHNTVSWYQQALGQGPQFIFQYYREEENGRGNFPPRFSGLQFPNYSSELNVNALELDDSALYLCASSLRLAGGTDTQYFGPGTRLTVL.